This passage covers 17 T cell receptor beta chains from one sample sequenced in a study of T cell changes during pregnancy in multiple sclerosis. The data were produced by immunoSEQ multiplex PCR, yet TCRdb's version contains in-frame clones alone and is incomplete. The sample shows 65,000 to 85,000 clones, roughly 94% of them seen only once. Sequenced material: CD4+ T cells from peripheral blood mononuclear cells, taken after pregnancy. Receptors originate from a female donor with multiple sclerosis, enrolled in a pregnancy study.

This chain connects TRBV19 to TRBJ1-5; tentatively, D is TRBD1 (5 bases). CDR3 length equals 15 residues. V lost 10 bases and J 0 bases, leaving 16 bases between the germline ends. CDR1 is LNHDA, CDR2 SQIVND, per germline (reference sequence). CDR3 amino acids: CATRGVGYSNQPQHF. CDR3 nucleotides: TGTGCCACCCGGGGGGTAGGGTATAGCAATCAGCCCCAGCATTTT. Filled out from reference TRBV19 and TRBJ1-5, the complete variable domain reads DGGITQSPKYLFRKEGQNVTLSCEQNLNHDAMYWYRQDPGQGLRLIYYSQIVNDFQKGDIAEGYSVSREKKESFPLTVTSAQKNPTAFYLCATRGVGYSNQPQHFGDGTRLSIL.

The CDR3 nucleotides are TGTGCCAGTAGTCCTTCCTCGTGGGGAGTAGAGACCCAGTACTTC. Its protein product is CASSPSSWGVETQYF. V gene TRBV19 combines with J gene TRBJ2-5, with D maybe TRBD2 (5 bases). CDR1 and CDR2 (germline): LNHDA, SQIVND (reference sequence). The CDR3 totals 15 residues. Trimming left V 5 bases short and J 4 bases short, with 17 bases between.

The chain is built from TRBV19 and TRBJ2-7, with TRBD1 identical over 8 bases. The J segment lost 0 bases and the V segment lost 3 bases, leaving 4 bases of the junction unmatched. The CDR3 contains 15 residues. From germline, CDR1 is LNHDA and CDR2 SQIVND (reference sequence). The CDR3 loop is CASSIQGTGSYEQYF. The CDR3 DNA follows: TGTGCCAGTAGTATTCAAGGGACAGGCTCCTACGAGCAGTACTTC.

This chain connects TRBV6-8 to TRBJ1-5, with D possibly being TRBD1 (6 bases). CDR3 length: 14 amino acids. The V end was cut by 10 bases, the J end by 2 bases, with 15 bases between. Germline V gene data show CDR1 as MNHGY and CDR2 as SAAAGT. The CDR3 sequence: CAIAGAGRNQPQHF. The CDR3 coding sequence is TGTGCCATAGCGGGGGCTGGGCGCAATCAGCCCCAGCATTTT.

The chain carries TRBV6-5 and TRBJ1-1; D perhaps matches TRBD1 (5 bases). Germline V gene sequence: CDR1 MNHEY, CDR2 SVGAGI. The CDR3 is made up of 15 amino acids. With 0 bases removed from V and 1 base from J, the gap between germline ends came to 9 bases. The CDR3, as DNA: TGTGCCAGCAGTTACTCGGGGCAACCGAACACTGAAGCTTTCTTT. It specifies CASSYSGQPNTEAFF.

The chain carries TRBV2 and TRBJ1-3; tentatively, D is TRBD1 (6 bases). The V and J ends lost 4 bases and 2 bases respectively, with 9 bases between them. This CDR3 has 14 amino acids. The germline V gene encodes CDR1 SNHLY and CDR2 FYNNEI. The CDR3 loop reads CASSVRQAGNTIYF. CDR3 DNA: TGTGCCAGCAGTGTACGACAGGCTGGAAACACCATATATTTT. The variable domain in full, completed from reference TRBV2 and TRBJ1-3, reads EPEVTQTPSHQVTQMGQEVILRCVPISNHLYFYWYRQILGQKVEFLVSFYNNEISEKSEIFDDQFSVERPDGSNFTLKIRSTKLEDSAMYFCASSVRQAGNTIYFGEGSWLTVV.

The chain employs TRBV11-2 and TRBJ2-1; TRBD1 aligns across 7 bases. Germline V CDR1 and CDR2: SGHAT, FQNNGV. With V trimmed by 6 bases and J by 5 bases, 4 bases remained unmatched. The CDR3 extends over 13 amino acids. In nucleotides, the CDR3 is TGTGCCAGCAGTAGGGACAGAAACAATGAGCAGTTCTTC. It encodes CASSRDRNNEQFF. The entire variable domain, with the rest obtained from reference TRBV11-2 and TRBJ2-1, is as follows: EAGVAQSPRYKIIEKRQSVAFWCNPISGHATLYWYQQILGQGPKLLIQFQNNGVVDDSQLPKDRFSAERLKGVDSTLKIQPAKLEDSAVYLCASSRDRNNEQFFGPGTRLTVL.

The rearrangement links TRBV5-1 to TRBJ2-2; D possibly corresponds to TRBD2 (6 bases). Looked up from germline, CDR1 is SGHRS and CDR2 is YFSETQ. The CDR3 has 16 amino acids. The V gene lost 0 bases and the J gene lost 4 bases, with 13 bases spanning the gap. CDR3 protein: CASSLVPWRGTGELFF. As DNA, the CDR3 is TGCGCCAGCAGCTTGGTCCCCTGGAGGGGCACCGGGGAGCTGTTTTTT. Looking up the rest from reference TRBV5-1 and TRBJ2-2 gives the full variable domain: KAGVTQTPRYLIKTRGQQVTLSCSPISGHRSVSWYQQTPGQGLQFLFEYFSETQRNKGNFPGRFSGRQFSNSRSEMNVSTLELGDSALYLCASSLVPWRGTGELFFGEGSRLTVL.

The chain carries TRBV6-5 and TRBJ2-2; weak D call: TRBD2 (5 bases). CDR1 is MNHEY, CDR2 SVGAGI, per germline. The CDR3 totals 14 residues. V dropped 0 bases and J dropped 7 bases, with 9 bases sitting between them. The CDR3 loop reads CASSYSRVNGELFF. DNA for the CDR3: TGTGCCAGCAGTTACTCGAGGGTCAACGGGGAGCTGTTTTTT.

The chain uses TRBV28 and TRBJ1-5; D remains unclear. Trimming removed 3 bases at V and 7 bases at J, with 10 bases between. The CDR3 has 13 amino acids. Per the germline V gene, CDR1 is MDHEN and CDR2 is SYDVKM. The DNA for the CDR3 is TGTGCCAGCAGTTTGGGAGGGCGGCAGCCCCAGCATTTT. It codes for CASSLGGRQPQHF. Based on the CDR3 plus reference TRBV28 and TRBJ1-5, the full variable domain is DVKVTQSSRYLVKRTGEKVFLECVQDMDHENMFWYRQDPGLGLRLIYFSYDVKMKEKGDIPEGYSVSREKKERFSLILESASTNQTSMYLCASSLGGRQPQHFGDGTRLSIL.

This clone occurred a few times. The J gene is TRBJ1-4, the V gene TRBV6-1, with 10 bases matching TRBD1. The ends lost 4 bases at V and 8 bases at J; junction bases unmatched: 7. This CDR3 comprises 15 residues. The germline CDR1 and CDR2 sequences are MNHNS and SASEGT. CDR3 protein: CASSGGTGVLEKLFF. The CDR3, as DNA: TGTGCCAGCAGTGGTGGGACAGGGGTCTTGGAAAAACTGTTTTTT.

This chain joins TRBV11-2 and TRBJ1-1; no reliable D call. The ends were cut back, 1 base at V and 2 bases at J, with 8 bases in the middle. The CDR3 length is 14 residues. The germline gives CDR1 SGHAT, CDR2 FQNNGV. The CDR3 here is CASSLVRGNTEAFF. Here the CDR3 DNA reads TGTGCCAGCAGCTTAGTTCGGGGAAACACTGAAGCTTTCTTT.

The chain is built from TRBV11-3 and TRBJ1-1, with TRBD1 as a possible D gene (5 bases). Trimming shortened V by 5 bases and J by 3 bases, and 10 bases separated the two germline ends. The V gene's germline CDR1 is SGHNT and CDR2 YENEEA. The CDR3 consists of 13 residues. The CDR3 protein is CASSTKGDTEAFF. The CDR3 DNA sequence: TGTGCCAGCAGCACGAAAGGGGACACTGAAGCTTTCTTT.

The chain joins TRBV30 to TRBJ1-5, with TRBD1 identical over 8 bases. Germline CDR1 is GTSNPN and CDR2 is SVGIG (reference sequence). V shed 2 bases and J 6 bases; nucleotides not matched to a gene: 12. The CDR3 covers 16 residues. The CDR3 nucleotides are TGTGCCTGGAGTAGGACAGGGATTGGGGCTGGTCAGCCCCAGCATTTT. Encoded protein: CAWSRTGIGAGQPQHF.

The V gene is TRBV28, the J gene TRBJ2-5, with a possible D match to TRBD1 (5 bases). Germline-derived CDR1 and CDR2 are MDHEN and SYDVKM. V dropped 4 bases and J dropped 4 bases, with 7 bases sitting between them. There are 12 residues in the CDR3. This CDR3 is CASSSGPETQYF. Written as DNA, the CDR3 is TGTGCCAGCAGTTCAGGGCCAGAGACCCAGTACTTC.

The chain links TRBV28 to TRBJ2-3, with TRBD2 matching over 11 bases. The CDR3 runs 14 residues. The germline V gene has CDR1 MDHEN and CDR2 SYDVKM. V lost 6 bases, J lost 4 bases, and 3 bases stayed unmatched. The CDR3 region is CASSQTSGADTQYF. As DNA, the CDR3 is TGTGCCAGCAGCCAGACTAGCGGGGCAGATACGCAGTATTTT. Full variable domain (rest looked up from reference TRBV28 and TRBJ2-3): DVKVTQSSRYLVKRTGEKVFLECVQDMDHENMFWYRQDPGLGLRLIYFSYDVKMKEKGDIPEGYSVSREKKERFSLILESASTNQTSMYLCASSQTSGADTQYFGPGTRLTVL.

J is TRBJ2-3 and V is TRBV5-4, with D hard to call. The CDR3 consists of 16 residues. Trimming removed 4 bases from V and 0 bases from J, with 15 bases in between. Germline V gives CDR1 SGHNT, CDR2 YYREEE (reference sequence). CDR3 region: CASSPPGTHSTDTQYF. As DNA, the CDR3 is TGTGCCAGCAGCCCCCCAGGAACTCATAGCACAGATACGCAGTATTTT.